In its sample, the clone carrying this TCR beta chain was seen many times. What it binds is unknown. The record originates from a study of identical twins. Study observations and caveats: Twin sharing of out-of-frame TCR alpha was underestimated by models in monozygotic pairs. High-abundance cord blood beta clonotypes had fewer insertions; memory repertoires showed none. Excess low generation probability was seen in twin-shared out-of-frame alpha sequences.

The CDR3 contains 14 residues. Trimming removed 7 bases from V and 3 bases from J; junction bases left unmatched: 8. It was template switching that added a universal primer site, and there were unique molecular identifiers on the cDNA. TCRdb independently ran MiXCR on the 5' RACE reads; one entry per CDR3 protein. Here the sample spans 150,000 or so distinct CDR3 sequences, roughly 3.3% being singletons. The material sequenced was memory T cells sorted from blood. The receptor comes from a young man in good health. This chain connects TRBV12-3 or TRBV12-4 to TRBJ1-2, with 7 bases lining up with TRBD1. The CDR3 DNA sequence: TGTGCCAGCACCCCAGGGGGGCCGTACTATGGCTACACCTTC. It yields the protein CASTPGGPYYGYTF.